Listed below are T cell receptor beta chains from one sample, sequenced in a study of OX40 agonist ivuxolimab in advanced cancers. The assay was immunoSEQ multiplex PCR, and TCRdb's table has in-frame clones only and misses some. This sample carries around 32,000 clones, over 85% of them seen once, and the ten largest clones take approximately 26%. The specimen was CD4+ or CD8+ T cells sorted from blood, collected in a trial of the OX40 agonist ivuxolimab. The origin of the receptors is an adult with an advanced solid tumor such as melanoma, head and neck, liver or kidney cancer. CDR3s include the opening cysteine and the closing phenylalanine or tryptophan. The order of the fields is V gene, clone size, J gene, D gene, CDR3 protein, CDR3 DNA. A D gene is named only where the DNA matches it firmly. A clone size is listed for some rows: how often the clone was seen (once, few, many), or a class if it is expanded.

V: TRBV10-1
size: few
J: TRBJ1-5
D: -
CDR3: CASSAPGPTHNQPQHF
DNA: TGCGCCAGCAGCGCTCCGGGACCTACACACAATCAGCCCCAGCATTTT

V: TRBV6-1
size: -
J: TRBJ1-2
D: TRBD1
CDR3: CAATPLGGNYGYTF
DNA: TGTGCCGCAACCCCCCTAGGGGGCAACTATGGCTACACCTTC

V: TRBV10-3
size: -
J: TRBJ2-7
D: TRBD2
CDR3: CAISEAGAGEQYF
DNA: TGTGCCATCAGTGAAGCGGGAGCGGGGGAGCAGTACTTC

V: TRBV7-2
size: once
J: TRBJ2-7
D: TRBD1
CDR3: CASSSTGTGYEQYF
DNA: TGTGCCAGCAGCTCCACCGGGACAGGATACGAGCAGTACTTC

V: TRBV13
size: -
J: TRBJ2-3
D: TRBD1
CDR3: CASSLGTGGSAQYF
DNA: TGTGCCAGCAGCTTAGGGACAGGGGGCTCCGCGCAGTATTTT

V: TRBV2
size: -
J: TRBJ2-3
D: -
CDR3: CASIFGLWNTDTQYF
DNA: TGTGCCAGCATCTTCGGGCTATGGAACACAGATACGCAGTATTTT

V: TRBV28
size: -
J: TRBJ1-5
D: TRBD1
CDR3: CASTPAAGGNSNQPQHF
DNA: TGTGCCAGCACCCCGGCGGCAGGGGGCAACTCAAATCAGCCCCAGCATTTT

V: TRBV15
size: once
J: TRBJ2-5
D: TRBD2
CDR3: CATSRGFELAGADQETQYF
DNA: TGTGCCACCAGCAGAGGGTTTGAGCTAGCGGGAGCGGACCAAGAGACCCAGTACTTC

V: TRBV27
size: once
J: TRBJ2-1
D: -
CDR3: CASSPRVGEQFF
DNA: TGTGCCAGCAGCCCCAGGGTAGGCGAGCAGTTCTTC

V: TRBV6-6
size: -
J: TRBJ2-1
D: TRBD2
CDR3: CASSFGLAAQSEQFF
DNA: TGTGCCAGCAGTTTCGGACTAGCGGCTCAGAGTGAGCAGTTCTTC

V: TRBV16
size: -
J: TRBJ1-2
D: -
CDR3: CASSHANYGYTF
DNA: TGTGCCAGCAGCCATGCCAACTATGGCTACACCTTC

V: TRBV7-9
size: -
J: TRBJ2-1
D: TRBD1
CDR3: CASSSGQGSSYNEQFF
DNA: TGTGCCAGCAGCTCAGGACAGGGAAGCTCCTACAATGAGCAGTTCTTC

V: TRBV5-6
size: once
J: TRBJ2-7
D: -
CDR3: CASSFRIAVDGSYEQYF
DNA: TGTGCCAGCAGCTTCAGAATCGCGGTGGATGGATCCTACGAGCAGTACTTC

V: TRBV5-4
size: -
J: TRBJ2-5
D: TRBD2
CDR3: CASTVLGQGLAGQETQYF
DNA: TGTGCCAGTACCGTATTGGGACAGGGACTAGCGGGGCAAGAGACCCAGTACTTC

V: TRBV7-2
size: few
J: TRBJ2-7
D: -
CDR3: CASSLAGLGYEQYF
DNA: TGTGCCAGCAGCTTAGCGGGACTGGGATACGAGCAGTACTTC

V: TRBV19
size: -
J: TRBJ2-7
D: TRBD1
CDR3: CASSSLRDRGYEQYF
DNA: TGTGCCAGTAGTTCTCTCCGGGACAGGGGCTACGAGCAGTACTTC

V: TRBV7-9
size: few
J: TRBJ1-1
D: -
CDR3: CASREGGETEAFF
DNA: TGTGCCAGCAGGGAGGGAGGAGAGACTGAAGCTTTCTTT

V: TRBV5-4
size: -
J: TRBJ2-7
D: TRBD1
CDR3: CASSPTGTAPYEQYF
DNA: TGTGCCAGCAGCCCCACTGGGACAGCGCCGTACGAGCAGTACTTC

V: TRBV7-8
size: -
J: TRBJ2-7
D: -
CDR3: CASSGGTAGYEQYF
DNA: TGTGCCAGCAGCGGCGGGACGGCCGGTTACGAGCAGTACTTC

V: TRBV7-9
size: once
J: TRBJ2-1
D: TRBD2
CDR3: CASSLSGSTYNEQFF
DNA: TGTGCCAGCAGCCTAAGCGGGAGTACCTACAATGAGCAGTTCTTC

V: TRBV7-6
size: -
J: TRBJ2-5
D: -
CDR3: CASSKGQAGAQYF
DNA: TGTGCCAGCAGCAAGGGACAAGCTGGGGCCCAGTACTTC

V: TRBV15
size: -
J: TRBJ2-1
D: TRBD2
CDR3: CATSGRGWGGYNEQFF
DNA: TGTGCCACCAGCGGGAGGGGTTGGGGCGGCTACAATGAGCAGTTCTTC

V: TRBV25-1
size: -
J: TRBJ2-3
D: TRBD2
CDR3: CASSLSAPGGLEDTQYF
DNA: TGTGCCAGCAGCCTGTCGGCCCCGGGGGGGCTGGAAGATACGCAGTATTTT

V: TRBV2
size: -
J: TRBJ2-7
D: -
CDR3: CASSEVAAGQYF
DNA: TGTGCCAGCAGTGAAGTGGCAGCGGGGCAGTACTTC

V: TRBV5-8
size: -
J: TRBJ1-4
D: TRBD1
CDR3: CASSPGITTGVYEKLFF
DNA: TGTGCCAGCAGCCCAGGGATCACGACAGGGGTTTATGAAAAACTGTTTTTT

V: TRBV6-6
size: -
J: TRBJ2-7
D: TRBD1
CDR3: CASSSGQGSYEQYF
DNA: TGTGCCAGCAGTTCCGGACAGGGTTCCTACGAGCAGTACTTC

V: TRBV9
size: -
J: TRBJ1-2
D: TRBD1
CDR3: CASSDTGGDYGYTF
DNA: TGTGCCAGCAGCGACACAGGGGGAGACTATGGCTACACCTTC

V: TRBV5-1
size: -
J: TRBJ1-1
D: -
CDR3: CASSFGTEAFF
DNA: TGCGCCAGCAGCTTTGGGACTGAAGCTTTCTTT